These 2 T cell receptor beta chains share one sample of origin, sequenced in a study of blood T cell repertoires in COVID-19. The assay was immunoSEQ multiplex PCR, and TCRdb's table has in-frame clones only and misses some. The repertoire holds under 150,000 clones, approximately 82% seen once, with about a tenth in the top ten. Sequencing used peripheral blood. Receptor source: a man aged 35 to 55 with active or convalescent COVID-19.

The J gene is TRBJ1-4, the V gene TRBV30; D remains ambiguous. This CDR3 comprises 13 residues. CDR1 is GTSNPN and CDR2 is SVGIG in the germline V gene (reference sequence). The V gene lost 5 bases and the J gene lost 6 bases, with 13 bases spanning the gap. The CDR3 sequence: CAWGFGQDEKLFF. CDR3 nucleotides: TGTGCCTGGGGCTTTGGGCAAGATGAAAAACTGTTTTTT.

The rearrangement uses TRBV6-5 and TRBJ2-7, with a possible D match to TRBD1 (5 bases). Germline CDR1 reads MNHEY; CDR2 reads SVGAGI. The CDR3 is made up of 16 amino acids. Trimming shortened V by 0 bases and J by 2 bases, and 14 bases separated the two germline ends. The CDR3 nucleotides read TGTGCCAGCAGTTACTCGTATCAAAGGGGAACCTACGAGCAGTACTTC. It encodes CASSYSYQRGTYEQYF.